This TCR beta chain originates from a study of T cell responses to AZD1222 COVID-19 vaccine (dated by TCRdb to about 2021). About the study as a whole: TCR sequencing was performed for fewer than 250 trial participants, of whom some 200 were given two doses of AZD1222 and some 25 were given two doses of MenACWY control vaccine. Trial participants were enrolled into age subgroups of 18-55, 56-69 and 70-plus years, which contained approximately 150, 28 and 58 TCR-sequenced participants, respectively. Study-wide findings and limitations: Because no day 14 peak-response samples were available, the repertoires could be characterized only after the peak T cell response. Conclusions about previously exposed vaccinees are limited, since just six AZD1222 recipients were seropositive for SARS-CoV-2 at baseline. Spike-specific TCR breadth and depth rose significantly after two AZD1222 doses compared with day 0 and with MenACWY recipients. CD4 TCRs associated with the vaccine covered the entire spike protein, and the dominant responses were in regions 160-218 and 743-854. Most participants were white British and females outnumbered males, and the authors suggested that clonal diversity may have been underestimated. The 56-69-year group was small, and its depth increase did not reach significance, likely because of low power. Reportedly, close to half of the unique spike-specific TCRs recognized epitopes lying outside the regions that are mutated in the B.1.351 and B.1.1.7 variants.

Of note for this clone: No antigen is known for it. One base away there is no much larger clone; base qualities are not given.

The time point label, as the study defines it: about 28 days (+/-7) after the second vaccine dose. Because spike-specific TCR depth and breadth did not differ between the two schedules, AZD1222 recipients who got a second dose at roughly 4 weeks were pooled with those who got a second dose at roughly 12 weeks. Vaccinee samples were obtained from the UK trials COV001 and COV002, which included a single-blind randomized controlled phase 2/3 trial of AZD1222 (ChAdOx1 nCoV-19) in healthy adults. Trial participant PBMC samples were collected at day 0 and day 28 after the second dose for TCRbeta chain sequencing. At the junction V is shortened by 5 bases and J by 6 bases, with 14 bases in between. The CDR3 runs 13 residues from the cysteine to the phenylalanine. Of the read, only the CDR3 DNA is kept; its 39 bases are in frame from base 1. CDR1 and CDR2 are drawn from the germline V gene (reference sequence): SEHNR, FQNEAQ.

The CDR3 regions of human TCRbeta chains were subjected to immunosequencing. Per the original workflow: Repertoire TCRs were matched against a reference library of SARS-CoV-2-specific TCRs generated with the MIRA antigen-specificity platform. Breadth meant the fraction of unique TCRs that were SARS-CoV-2-associated, whereas depth meant the fraction of total T cells that were SARS-CoV-2-associated. Each spike-specific TCR was assigned to its reactive spike region and to a CD4 or CD8 class using the MIRA data. Log10-transformed breadth and depth values were compared by one-way ANOVA with Sidak's multiple comparisons tests. This is the immuneACCESS table as TCRdb keeps it, with only in-frame sequences that have V and J called. A part of the clones is gone; compared with another copy, unresolved V genes explain less than half, and the rest is unexplained. D and trimming were read from the DNA, whereas the V and J calls and clone size are those reported in that table. The sample yields some 150,000 clones; 90% to 95% were counted once. The top ten constitute roughly 3.5% of the sample.

The chain links TRBV7-9 with TRBJ2-7, with the D gene call left open. Here the sequenced sample was peripheral blood, taken 28 days after the second AZD1222 dose. This clonotype was obtained from an adult who received the AZD1222 COVID-19 vaccine. The nucleotide sequence reads TGTGCCAGCAGCCCGAACCGCATGGGCGAGCAGTACTTC. Protein translation: CASSPNRMGEQYF. Joined to the reference TRBV7-9 and TRBJ2-7 proteins, this CDR3 gives the full variable domain: DTGVSQNPRHKITKRGQNVTFRCDPISEHNRLYWYRQTLGQGPEFLTYFQNEAQLEKSRLLSDRFSAERPKGSFSTLEIQRTEQGDSAMYLCASSPNRMGEQYFGPGTRLTVT.